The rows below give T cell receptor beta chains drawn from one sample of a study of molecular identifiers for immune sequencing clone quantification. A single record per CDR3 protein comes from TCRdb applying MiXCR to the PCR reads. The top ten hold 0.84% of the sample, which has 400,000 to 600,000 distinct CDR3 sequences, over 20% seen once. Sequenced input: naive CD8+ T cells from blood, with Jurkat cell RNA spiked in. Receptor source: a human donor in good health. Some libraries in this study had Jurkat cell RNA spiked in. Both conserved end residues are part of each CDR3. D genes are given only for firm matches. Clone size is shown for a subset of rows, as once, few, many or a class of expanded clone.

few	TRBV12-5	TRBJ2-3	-	TGTGCTAGTGGTTTGTGGGGGGGGCGCCCAGATACGCAGTATTTT	CASGLWGGRPDTQYF
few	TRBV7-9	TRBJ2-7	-	TGTGCCAGCAGCCCCCCCGGGGGATTCGCCTACGAGCAGTACTTC	CASSPPGGFAYEQYF
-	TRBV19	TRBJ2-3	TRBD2	TGTGCCAGTAGTGTAGACGCGGGGGGGAGCACAGATACGCAGTATTTT	CASSVDAGGSTDTQYF
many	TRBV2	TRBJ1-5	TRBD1	TGTGCCAGCAGACCGGGACAGGGGGACTATCAGCCCCAGCATTTT	CASRPGQGDYQPQHF
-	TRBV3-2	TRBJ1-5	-	TGTGCCAGCAGCCGGGACAGGGGAAATCAGTCCCAGCATTTT	CASSRDRGNQSQHF
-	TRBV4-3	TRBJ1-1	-	TGCGCCAGCAGCCCAAACACCAAATCTGGGAACACTGAAGCTTTCTTT	CASSPNTKSGNTEAFF
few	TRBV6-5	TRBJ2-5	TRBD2	TGTGCCAGCAGTTACCAGGTAGCGGGGGACCAAGAGACCCAGTACTTC	CASSYQVAGDQETQYF
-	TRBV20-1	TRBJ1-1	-	TGCAGTGCTAGAGATCCCGGGATACCCATGAACACTGAAGCTTTCTTT	CSARDPGIPMNTEAFF
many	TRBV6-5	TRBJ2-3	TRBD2	TGTGCCAGCAGTTACCCCACGGGACTAGCGGGAGTCGGGCACACAGATACGCAGTATTTT	CASSYPTGLAGVGHTDTQYF
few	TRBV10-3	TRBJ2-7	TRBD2	TGTGCCATCAGCCCTGGGACTAGCGGGACCTACGAGCAGTACTTC	CAISPGTSGTYEQYF
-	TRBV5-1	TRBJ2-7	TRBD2	TGCGCCAGCAGCCCCGGGGGGGGGGGTAGTAGGGGCCTCGAGCAGTACTTC	CASSPGGGGSRGLEQYF
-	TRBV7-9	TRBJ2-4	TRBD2	TGTGCCAGCAGCTCTGGGACTAGCGGTAAAAACATTCAGTACTTC	CASSSGTSGKNIQYF
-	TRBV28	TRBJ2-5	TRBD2	TGTGCCAGCAGTGTCGGACTAGCTCGGCCCGAGACCCAGTACTTC	CASSVGLARPETQYF
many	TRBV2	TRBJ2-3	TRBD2	TGTGCCAGCAGTGGTCTAGACGGGGGGGCCCCTCTTGGGCCGCAGTATTTT	CASSGLDGGAPLGPQYF
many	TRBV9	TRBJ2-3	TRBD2	TGTGCCAGCAGCGGAGATCCGGGACTAGCGGCCACAGATACGCAGTATTTT	CASSGDPGLAATDTQYF
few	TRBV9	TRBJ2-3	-	TGTGCCAGCAGCGTAAGCCACACAGATACGCAGTATTTT	CASSVSHTDTQYF
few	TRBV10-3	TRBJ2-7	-	TGTGCCATCAGAGAAGTAGGGAATAACTACGAGCAGTACTTC	CAIREVGNNYEQYF
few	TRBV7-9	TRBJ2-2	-	TGTGCCAGCAGCAGACCCACCGACACCGGGGAGCTGTTTTTT	CASSRPTDTGELFF
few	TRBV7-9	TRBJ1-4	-	TGTGCCAGCAGCTTCGGACACGATAATGAAAAACTGTTTTTT	CASSFGHDNEKLFF
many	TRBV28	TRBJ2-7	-	TGTGCCAGCAGTCCCCGATCGTCCCCCCGGGTGCACGAGCAGTACTTC	CASSPRSSPRVHEQYF
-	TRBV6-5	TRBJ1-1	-	TGTGCCAGCAGTTACGGGGGGCGGACCTTGATAGCTTTCTTT	CASSYGGRTLIAFF
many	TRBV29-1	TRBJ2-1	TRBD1	TGCAGCGTTGACGGACAGGGGGGGAATGAGCAGTTCTTC	CSVDGQGGNEQFF
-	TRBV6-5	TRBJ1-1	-	TGTGCCAGCAGTTACTCTTCTGGGACTGAAGCTTCCTTT	CASSYSSGTEASF
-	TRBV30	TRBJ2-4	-	TGTGCCTGGAGTGTAGGGCGGACGGACATTCAGTACTTC	CAWSVGRTDIQYF
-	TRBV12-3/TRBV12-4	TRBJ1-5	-	TGTGCCAGCAGGGACACCTATCCGAGCAATCAGCCCCAGCATTTT	CASRDTYPSNQPQHF
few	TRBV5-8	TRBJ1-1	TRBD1	TGTGCCAGCAACCCTCAAGGGGCGGGACAGGGGGCTGCTTTCTTT	CASNPQGAGQGAAFF
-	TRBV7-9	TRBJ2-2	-	TGTGCCAGCAGCCCCCCCCTCGGCAGGGGGGGTAACACCGGGGAGCTGTTTTTT	CASSPPLGRGGNTGELFF
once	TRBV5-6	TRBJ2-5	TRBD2	TGTGCCAGCAGCTTGGGGGTTGTGAGACTAGCGGCTAAAGAGACCCAGTACTTC	CASSLGVVRLAAKETQYF
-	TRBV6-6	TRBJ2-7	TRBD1	TGTGCCAGCAGCCAATCGGCAGGGGGCATCTACGAGCAGTACTTC	CASSQSAGGIYEQYF
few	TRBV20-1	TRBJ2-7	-	TGCAGTGCTAGAGGACTAGAGAAATCCTACGAGCAGTACTTC	CSARGLEKSYEQYF
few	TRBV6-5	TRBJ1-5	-	TGTGCCAGCAGTCTATCCTTTTCCGGGGACAATCAGCCCCAGCATTTT	CASSLSFSGDNQPQHF
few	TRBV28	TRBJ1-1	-	TGTGCCAGCAGTTTCCGGGGGGGTCTTTCTGAAGCTTTCTTT	CASSFRGGLSEAFF
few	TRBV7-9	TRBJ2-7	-	TGTGCCAGCAGCCCTAGCTTAGAAGGAATAGGTGTTACCTACGAGCAGTACTTC	CASSPSLEGIGVTYEQYF
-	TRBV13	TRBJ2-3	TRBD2	TGTGCCAGCAGCCCCCTTAGCGGGGGGCCCGCTTTCGATACGCAGTATTTT	CASSPLSGGPAFDTQYF
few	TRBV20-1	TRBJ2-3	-	TGCAGTGCTAACACGGACAGCCCGCAGTATTTT	CSANTDSPQYF
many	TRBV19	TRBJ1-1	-	TGTGCCAGTAGATTTACAGCGAACACTGAAGCTTTCTTT	CASRFTANTEAFF
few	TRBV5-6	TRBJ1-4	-	TGTGCCAGCAGCTTGGGAGAGGGCGACGTAAGGGAAAAACTGTTTTTT	CASSLGEGDVREKLFF
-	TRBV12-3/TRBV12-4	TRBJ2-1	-	TGTGCCAGCAGACCCAGGGGTGACGATGAGCAGTTCTTC	CASRPRGDDEQFF
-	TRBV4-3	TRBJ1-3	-	TGCGCCAGCGGCCAAGGTAACAGCCCGAGCTCTGGAAACACCATATATTTT	CASGQGNSPSSGNTIYF
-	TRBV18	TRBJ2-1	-	TGTGCCAGCTCACCACCGGAGCAGGGTGGCGATGAGCAGTTCTTC	CASSPPEQGGDEQFF
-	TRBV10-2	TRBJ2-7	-	TGCGCCAGCAGTGAGAATGGGGCGGGGGCCCTCTCCTACGAGCAGTACTTC	CASSENGAGALSYEQYF
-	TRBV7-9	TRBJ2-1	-	TGTGCCAGCAGTAACCCTCAAGGGGCCGACAATGAGCAGTTCTTC	CASSNPQGADNEQFF
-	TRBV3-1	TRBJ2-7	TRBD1	TGTGCCAGCAGCCAACGACTCGGACAGGACTACGAGCAGTACTTC	CASSQRLGQDYEQYF
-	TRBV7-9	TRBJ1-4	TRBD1	TGTGCCAGCAGCTTACCGACAGGGCCTAATGAAAAACTGTTTTTT	CASSLPTGPNEKLFF
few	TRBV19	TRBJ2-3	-	TGTGCCAGTAGTACCCCCTCAGGGGGGCGCGGGGATACGCAGTATTTT	CASSTPSGGRGDTQYF
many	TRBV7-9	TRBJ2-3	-	TGTGCCAGCAGCTTAGGGACGGGGGCAGATACGCAGTATTTT	CASSLGTGADTQYF
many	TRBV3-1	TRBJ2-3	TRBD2	TGTGCCAGCAGCCAAATCGGACTAGCGACAGATACGCAGTATTTT	CASSQIGLATDTQYF
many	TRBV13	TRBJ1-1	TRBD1	TGTGCCAGCAGCTTAACCGGGACAGTGAACACTGAAGCTTTCTTT	CASSLTGTVNTEAFF
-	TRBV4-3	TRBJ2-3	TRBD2	TGCGCCAGCAGCCAAGATAGCGGGGGCGCCTTAGGTACGCAGTATTTT	CASSQDSGGALGTQYF
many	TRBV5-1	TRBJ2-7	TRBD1	TGCGCCAGCAGCTTGACCAACATTAGGACAGGGCCGAAGGACGAGCAGTACTTC	CASSLTNIRTGPKDEQYF
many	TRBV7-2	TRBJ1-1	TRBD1	TGTGCCAGCAGCTCCCGGGACAGGGCAAGAGATTCGCAAGCTTTCTTT	CASSSRDRARDSQAFF
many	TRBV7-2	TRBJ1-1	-	TGTGCCAGCAGCCAGTACTCTGGCGACACTGAAGCTTTCTTT	CASSQYSGDTEAFF